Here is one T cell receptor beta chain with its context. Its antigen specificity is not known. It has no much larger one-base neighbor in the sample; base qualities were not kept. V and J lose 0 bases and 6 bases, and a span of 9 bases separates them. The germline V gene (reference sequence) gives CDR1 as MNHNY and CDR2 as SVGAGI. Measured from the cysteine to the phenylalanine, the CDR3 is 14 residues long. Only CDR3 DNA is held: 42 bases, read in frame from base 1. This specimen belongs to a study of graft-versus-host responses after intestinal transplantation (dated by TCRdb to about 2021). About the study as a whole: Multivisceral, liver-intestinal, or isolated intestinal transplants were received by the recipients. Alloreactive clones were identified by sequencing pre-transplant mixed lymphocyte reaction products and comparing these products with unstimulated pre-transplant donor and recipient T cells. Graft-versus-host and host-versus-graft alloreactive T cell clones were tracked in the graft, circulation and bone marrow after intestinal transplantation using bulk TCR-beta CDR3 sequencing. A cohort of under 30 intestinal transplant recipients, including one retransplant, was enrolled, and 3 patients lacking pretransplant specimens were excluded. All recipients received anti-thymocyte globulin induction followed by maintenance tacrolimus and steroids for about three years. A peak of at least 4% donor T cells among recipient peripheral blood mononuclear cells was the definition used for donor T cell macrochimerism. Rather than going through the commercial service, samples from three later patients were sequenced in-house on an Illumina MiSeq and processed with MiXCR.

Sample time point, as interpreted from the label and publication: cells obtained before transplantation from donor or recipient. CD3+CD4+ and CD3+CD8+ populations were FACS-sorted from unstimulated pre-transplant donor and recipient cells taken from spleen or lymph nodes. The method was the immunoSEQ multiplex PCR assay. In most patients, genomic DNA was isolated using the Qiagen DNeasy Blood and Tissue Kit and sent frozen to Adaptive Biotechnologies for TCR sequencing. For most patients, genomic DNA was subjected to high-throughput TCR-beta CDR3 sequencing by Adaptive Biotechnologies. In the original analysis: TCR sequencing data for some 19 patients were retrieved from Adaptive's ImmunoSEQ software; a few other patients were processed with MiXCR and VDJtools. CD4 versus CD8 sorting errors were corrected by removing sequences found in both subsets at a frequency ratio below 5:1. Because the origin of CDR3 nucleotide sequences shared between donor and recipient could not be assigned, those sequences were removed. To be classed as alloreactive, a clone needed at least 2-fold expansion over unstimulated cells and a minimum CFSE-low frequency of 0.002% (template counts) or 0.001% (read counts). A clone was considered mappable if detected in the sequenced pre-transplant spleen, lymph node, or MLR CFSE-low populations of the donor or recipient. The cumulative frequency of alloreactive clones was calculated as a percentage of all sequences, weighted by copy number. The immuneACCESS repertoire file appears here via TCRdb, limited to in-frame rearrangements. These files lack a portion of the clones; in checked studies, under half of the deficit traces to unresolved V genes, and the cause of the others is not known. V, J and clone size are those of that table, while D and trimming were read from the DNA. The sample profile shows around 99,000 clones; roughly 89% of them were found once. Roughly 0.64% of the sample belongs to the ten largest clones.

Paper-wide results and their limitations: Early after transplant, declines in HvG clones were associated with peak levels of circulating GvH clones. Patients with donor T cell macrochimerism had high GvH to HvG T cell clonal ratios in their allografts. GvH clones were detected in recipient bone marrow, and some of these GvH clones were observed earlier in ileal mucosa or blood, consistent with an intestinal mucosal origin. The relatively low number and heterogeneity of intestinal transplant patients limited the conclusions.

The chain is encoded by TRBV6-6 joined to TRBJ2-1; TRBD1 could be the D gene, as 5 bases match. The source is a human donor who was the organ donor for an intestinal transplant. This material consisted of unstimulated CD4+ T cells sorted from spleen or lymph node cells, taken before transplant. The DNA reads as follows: TGTGCCAGCAGTTACTCGGGCAGGGTCAATGAGCAGTTCTTC. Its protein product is CASSYSGRVNEQFF.